The rows below give T cell receptor beta chains drawn from one sample of a study of T-cell memory formation after mild COVID-19. A single record per CDR3 protein comes from TCRdb applying MiXCR to the 5' RACE reads. This table holds 550,000 to 700,000 distinct CDR3 sequences, approximately 15% found once. Sequenced input: PBMCs or a T cell subset sorted from them (not recorded which). These receptors all come from an adult woman who had mild COVID-19 (a few samples of this study predate the infection). Cell type and time point are not known. The CDR3 runs from the conserved cysteine through the conserved F or W. Fields, in order: clone size, D gene, J gene, V gene, CDR3 DNA, CDR3 protein. A D gene is named only where the DNA matches it firmly. The listing skips clone size in some rows; elsewhere it reads once, few, many or a size class.

>-|-|TRBJ2-7|TRBV6-1
TGTGCCAGCAGTTCATTTGACCGTCCCTATTCCTACGAGCAGTACTTC
CASSSFDRPYSYEQYF
>-|TRBD1|TRBJ1-2|TRBV2
TGTGCCAGCAGAGAACAGGGGGCTTACGGCTACACCTTC
CASREQGAYGYTF
>-|-|TRBJ2-2|TRBV10-3
TGTGCCATCAGTGAATCGGGCGGAATCGCGAACACCGGGGAGCTGTTTTTT
CAISESGGIANTGELFF
>-|TRBD1|TRBJ1-1|TRBV7-9
TGTGCCAGCAGCCCACGGGACAGGGCCACTGAAGCTTTCTTT
CASSPRDRATEAFF
>few|-|TRBJ2-7|TRBV3-1
TGTGCCAGCAGCCAACTGTGGGACTCGGAGCAGTACTTC
CASSQLWDSEQYF
>few|-|TRBJ2-7|TRBV12-3/TRBV12-4
TGTGCCAGCAGTTTCTGGGGGCCCTACGAGCAGTACTTC
CASSFWGPYEQYF
>few|-|TRBJ1-5|TRBV12-3/TRBV12-4
TGTGCCAGCAGTTTGCCAAGAGGCAATCAGCCCCAGCATTTT
CASSLPRGNQPQHF
>few|TRBD1|TRBJ1-2|TRBV6-5
TGTGCCAGCAGCGGACAGGGGGCGTGGGATGGCTACACCTTC
CASSGQGAWDGYTF
>-|TRBD1|TRBJ2-7|TRBV13
TGTGCCAGCAGCAACAGGGGGCACGAGCAGTACTTC
CASSNRGHEQYF
>few|-|TRBJ1-1|TRBV15
TGTGCCACCAGCAGCTCCGGGCTCGCTTTAGAAGCTTTCTTT
CATSSSGLALEAFF
>-|-|TRBJ2-1|TRBV7-3
TGTGCCAGCAGCTTAGTGCGGACAGTGATCAATGAGCAGTTCTTC
CASSLVRTVINEQFF
>few|-|TRBJ1-2|TRBV27
TGTGCCAGCAGGCCCTATGGCGGGGCCGGCTATGGCTACACCTTC
CASRPYGGAGYGYTF
>-|TRBD2|TRBJ2-1|TRBV12-3/TRBV12-4
TGTGCCAGCAGTCTAGCGGGGTTCTACAATGAGCAGTTCTTC
CASSLAGFYNEQFF
>-|-|TRBJ2-4|TRBV12-3/TRBV12-4
TGTCCCAACTTGCAGATTCTGGCCAAAAACATTCAGTACTTC
CPNLQILAKNIQYF
>few|-|TRBJ1-1|TRBV5-6
TGTGCCAGCAGCTTTGCTCCAGGGACATGGAACACTGAAGCTTTCTTT
CASSFAPGTWNTEAFF
>-|-|TRBJ1-3|TRBV10-3
TGTGCCATCAGTGGCAGGTCTGGAAACACCATATATTTT
CAISGRSGNTIYF
>few|-|TRBJ2-5|TRBV7-9
TGTGCCAGCAGCTTGGGGATGGAGACCCAGTACTTC
CASSLGMETQYF
>few|-|TRBJ1-3|TRBV6-6
TGTGCCAGCAGTTACTCCCCGTATCCAGTGGACACCATATATTTT
CASSYSPYPVDTIYF
>few|-|TRBJ2-3|TRBV12-3/TRBV12-4
TGTGCCAGCGCTGGGAAGCGGATGACTAGCACAGATACGCAGTATTTT
CASAGKRMTSTDTQYF
>few|-|TRBJ2-7|TRBV20-1
TGCAGTGCTAGTTTGTTGGGACGGGCTAGCTACGAGCAGTACTTC
CSASLLGRASYEQYF
>few|-|TRBJ2-4|TRBV4-2
TGTGCCAGCAGCCCGTCCGGGGGTTCGGGCAAAAACATTCAGTACTTC
CASSPSGGSGKNIQYF
>-|-|TRBJ1-2|TRBV6-5
TGTGCCAGCAGTGTACCCCCCGGGCAGGGTCCTATCGGCTACACCTTC
CASSVPPGQGPIGYTF
>-|-|TRBJ2-2|TRBV18
TGTGCCATCCCGTGGGAGGACACCGGGGAGCTGTTTTTT
CAIPWEDTGELFF
>-|-|TRBJ1-5|TRBV5-1
TGCGCCAGCAGCCTGGACGGGAGTGATCAGCCCCAGCATTTT
CASSLDGSDQPQHF
>many|TRBD1|TRBJ1-2|TRBV20-1
TGCAGTGCCCAATCTCCCCGGGACAGGGGGCGTCATGGCTACACCTTC
CSAQSPRDRGRHGYTF
>-|-|TRBJ2-7|TRBV12-3/TRBV12-4
TGTGCCAGCAGTTTCGTCATCGACGAGCAGTACTTC
CASSFVIDEQYF
>-|-|TRBJ2-1|TRBV5-1
TGCGCCAGTTCACCGTCCATCCCGGGACCGAAATCCCATGAGCAGTTCTTC
CASSPSIPGPKSHEQFF
>-|TRBD1|TRBJ2-5|TRBV20-1
TGCAGTGCTAGAGATGATCGGGACAGCGTATACTTC
CSARDDRDSVYF
>-|-|TRBJ2-5|TRBV7-2
TGTGCCAGCAGCTTAGGCTCCGGGAGCGGAGAGACCCAGTACTTC
CASSLGSGSGETQYF
>few|-|TRBJ1-5|TRBV7-2
TGTGCCAGCAGCTCGTCCCCGGTCTCGCAGCCCCAGCATTTT
CASSSSPVSQPQHF
>many|-|TRBJ2-7|TRBV29-1
TGCAGCGTTGAAGGTGGTACACTGGGCTACGAGCAGTACTTC
CSVEGGTLGYEQYF
>few|TRBD2|TRBJ2-1|TRBV29-1
TGCAGCGTTGAAATACTAGCGGGCTACAATGAGCAGTTCTTC
CSVEILAGYNEQFF
>-|-|TRBJ1-6|TRBV19
TGTGCCAGTAGTATATCCCAACGGTCCAATTCACCCCTCCACTTT
CASSISQRSNSPLHF
>many|-|TRBJ2-7|TRBV9
TGTGCCAGCAGCGTAGGGGGGGACAGCTACGAGCAGTACTTC
CASSVGGDSYEQYF
>few|TRBD2|TRBJ2-1|TRBV19
TGTGCCAGTAGTAGTAGGGGCCGGGGGGAATCTGAGCAGTTCTTC
CASSSRGRGESEQFF
>few|-|TRBJ2-7|TRBV30
TGTGCCTGGAGGTTCGGCGGGGCGAACCCCTACGAGCAGTACTTC
CAWRFGGANPYEQYF
>few|-|TRBJ1-2|TRBV18
TGTGCCAGCTCACCGCAGACGGACTATGGCTACACCTTC
CASSPQTDYGYTF
>-|TRBD1|TRBJ2-5|TRBV7-3
TGTGCCAGCAGCTTAAGGCCGGGACAGGCGGAAGAGACCCAGTACTTC
CASSLRPGQAEETQYF
>-|-|TRBJ2-1|TRBV29-1
TGCAGCGTTGGGTTGCAGAGCTCCTACAATGAGCAGTTCTTC
CSVGLQSSYNEQFF
>-|-|TRBJ1-5|TRBV2
TGTGCCAGCAGTCGGGACCCCCAACCCAATCAGCCCCAGCATTTT
CASSRDPQPNQPQHF
>-|-|TRBJ2-5|TRBV12-3/TRBV12-4
TGTGCCAGCACCGGCTCACCGACGGAGACCCAGTACTTC
CASTGSPTETQYF
>-|-|TRBJ2-1|TRBV3-1
TGTGCCAGCAGCCTTGATGGGACCGACAATGAGCAGTTCTTC
CASSLDGTDNEQFF
>-|-|TRBJ2-1|TRBV11-3
TGTGCCAGCAGCCCTGTCTGGACCACCCTCAATGAGCAGTTCTTC
CASSPVWTTLNEQFF